Listed below are T cell receptor beta chains from one sample, sequenced in a study of blood T cells in healthy people across ages. TCRdb processed the 5' RACE reads anew with MiXCR; each CDR3 protein has one entry. This table holds roughly 680,000 distinct CDR3 sequences, around 52% found once. The sample consisted of blood. All receptors come from a woman aged 80 or over in good health. The conserved cysteine and the conserved F or W are not part of the CDR3 here.

J gene | V gene | CDR3 protein
TRBJ2-5 | TRBV10-3 | AISEAIQETQY
TRBJ2-1 | TRBV2 | ASQGDTAYDEQF
TRBJ2-1 | TRBV20-1 | SARGTSGSSYNEQF
TRBJ2-1 | TRBV5-5 | ASSLGPLAGGYNEQF
TRBJ1-1 | TRBV6-1 | ASRRQGGTEAF
TRBJ1-4 | TRBV5-1 | ASSLRGLNSSEKLF
TRBJ2-1 | TRBV7-2 | ASSLEGARVREQF
TRBJ2-7 | TRBV6-2/TRBV6-3 | ASSFGPNYEQY
TRBJ1-4 | TRBV29-1 | SVAVGRGLSEKLF
TRBJ2-7 | TRBV20-1 | SAPPAGASYEQY
TRBJ2-6 | TRBV29-1 | SVGGVEAGANVLT
TRBJ2-1 | TRBV6-5 | ASSYSPNNEQF
NA | TRBV5-1 | ASRTSGVETQY
TRBJ2-1 | TRBV14 | ASSQGPLYNEQF
TRBJ1-2 | TRBV10-3 | AISESRGQGIYGYT
TRBJ2-5 | TRBV20-1 | SASMGGAEETQY
TRBJ1-5 | TRBV29-1 | SVGGGGDQPQH
TRBJ1-5 | TRBV4-1 | ASSHPWGNQPQH
TRBJ2-3 | TRBV20-1 | SARPGGLADTQY
TRBJ2-3 | TRBV7-9 | ASSRRPPGLAIDTQY
TRBJ1-1 | TRBV11-2 | ASSLAGVDITEAF
TRBJ1-2 | TRBV7-9 | ASNTGQVHYGYT
TRBJ2-7 | TRBV6-5 | ASSYGAGISYEQY
TRBJ2-3 | TRBV4-1 | ASSPSKAHTDTQY
TRBJ1-5 | TRBV7-2 | ASSYQTGGQGNQPQH
TRBJ2-5 | TRBV19 | ASTHDRADQETQY
TRBJ1-6 | TRBV7-9 | SSSSGYSPLH
TRBJ2-7 | TRBV7-3 | ASSPQPGQSYEQY
TRBJ2-5 | TRBV25-1 | ASSYEGTQY
TRBJ2-3 | TRBV4-1 | ASSQDPWSTSGLTDTQY
NA | TRBV6-6 | AISGLASYNEQY
TRBJ2-1 | TRBV7-2 | ASSLVGEQF
TRBJ1-1 | TRBV18 | ASSPSPTGGTEAF
TRBJ1-2 | TRBV20-1 | SASGQGKDYGYT
TRBJ2-1 | TRBV6-5 | ASSSGQPSYNEQF
TRBJ2-1 | TRBV16 | ASSPHWDEQF
TRBJ2-2 | TRBV20-1 | SASSGGSNTGELF
TRBJ2-7 | TRBV27 | ASSIRQGRYEQY
TRBJ1-5 | TRBV20-1 | SARSTPEILNQPQH
TRBJ2-7 | TRBV4-3 | ASSQVLALDSYEQY
TRBJ2-3 | TRBV20-1 | SAYSFSGGPTDTQY
TRBJ2-1 | TRBV6-5 | ASSYSPGTGLGEQF
TRBJ2-1 | TRBV15 | ATSRDSGGARVDEQF
NA | TRBV28 | ASTYYYEQY
NA | TRBV5-1 | ASSSLLRDTTYEQY
TRBJ2-6 | TRBV20-1 | SAGQDRTLNVLT
TRBJ2-1 | TRBV10-1 | ASSDPQRPEQF
TRBJ1-1 | TRBV2 | ASRARTGGTEAF
TRBJ1-2 | TRBV20-1 | SARWGGYT
TRBJ2-2 | TRBV5-1 | ASRGQTNTGELF
TRBJ2-1 | TRBV11-2 | ASSLDQWSAGSEQF
TRBJ2-4 | TRBV2 | ASSESTGLAKNIQY
TRBJ2-1 | TRBV7-9 | ASSRLQDGYNEQF
TRBJ2-3 | TRBV4-3 | ASSKSGSMTDTQY
TRBJ2-3 | TRBV7-9 | ASSVAGVRDTQY
TRBJ2-3 | TRBV21-1 | ASSKVEGGEVSTDTQY
TRBJ1-1 | TRBV5-1 | ASTDPGGRTEAF